This is a list of T cell receptor beta chains from one sample in a study of T-cell reconstitution after alpha-beta-depleted transplantation in children. In TCRdb, the PCR reads were re-called with MiXCR into one record per CDR3 protein. The table includes more than 450,000 distinct CDR3 sequences, approximately 20% detected once. Here the sequenced sample was PBMCs from the stem cell graft donor, taken from the stem cell graft. These TCRs come from a human donor who donated a stem cell graft to a child with acute lymphoblastic leukemia. Each CDR3 is given with its conserved first and last residue. D genes are given only for firm matches. Clone size is not always given. Where it is, it says once, few, many or a class for expanded clones.

V	size	J	D	DNA	CDR3
TRBV5-5	-	TRBJ2-7	TRBD1	TGTGCCAGCAGACCGGGACAGGGGTTCGAGCAGTACTTC	CASRPGQGFEQYF
TRBV20-1	-	TRBJ2-4	TRBD1	TGCAGTGCTAGACCGCCGACAGGGTATGACAAAAACATTCAGTACTTC	CSARPPTGYDKNIQYF
TRBV5-1	-	TRBJ1-2	-	TGCGCCAGCAGCTTGGGGGACTGTGGCTACACCTTC	CASSLGDCGYTF
TRBV30	-	TRBJ1-4	-	TGTGCCTGGAGTGTATCTGGGGGGTCTAATGAAAAACTGTTTTTT	CAWSVSGGSNEKLFF
TRBV27	-	TRBJ1-2	TRBD1	TGTGCCAGCAGTGCCGGGACAGGGTTGAACTATGGCTACACCTTC	CASSAGTGLNYGYTF
TRBV20-1	-	TRBJ2-1	TRBD1	TGCAGTGCTCCCCGGGACAGGCGTAACAATGAGCAGTTCTTC	CSAPRDRRNNEQFF
TRBV3-1	-	TRBJ2-7	TRBD2	TGTGCCAGCAGCCAAGCGGGGACTAGATACGCCTACGAGCAGTACTTC	CASSQAGTRYAYEQYF
TRBV29-1	-	TRBJ2-6	-	TGCAGCGCCTGGTATACAGGCCTCTCTGGGGCCAACGTCCTGACTTTC	CSAWYTGLSGANVLTF
TRBV9	-	TRBJ2-1	-	TGTGCCAGCAGCGGGGGAACCTCGTGGTTCGACAATGAGCAGTTCTTC	CASSGGTSWFDNEQFF
TRBV20-1	-	TRBJ2-7	TRBD2	TGCAGTGCTAGAGCGCGGGAGAAGACCTACGAGCAGTACTTC	CSARAREKTYEQYF
TRBV24-1	few	TRBJ2-1	-	TGTGCCACCAGTGTAGCAGAAATTGAGGACAGCCGGTGTGGTGAGCAGTTCTTC	CATSVAEIEDSRCGEQFF
TRBV27	-	TRBJ1-1	-	TGTGCCAGCAGTTCGTTAACGAGGGGTACTGAAGCTTTCTTT	CASSSLTRGTEAFF
TRBV11-2	few	TRBJ2-1	TRBD2	TGTGCCAGCAGCTCGAGGGGGGGACTAGCGGGAGACAATGAGCAGTTCTTC	CASSSRGGLAGDNEQFF
TRBV28	-	TRBJ2-7	-	TGTGCCAGCAGTTCGTACGACCAGTACTTC	CASSSYDQYF
TRBV12-3/TRBV12-4	few	TRBJ2-1	-	TGTGCCACTCGACAGAACAATGAGCAGTTCTTC	CATRQNNEQFF
TRBV20-1	-	TRBJ1-4	-	TGCAGTGCCTCGACAGGACCAAATGAAAAACTGTTTTTT	CSASTGPNEKLFF
TRBV2	few	TRBJ2-1	-	TGTGCCAGCAGGCCGGACAGTAATGAGCAGTTCTTC	CASRPDSNEQFF
TRBV20-1	-	TRBJ1-4	-	TGCGAGGGAAAACGGGGCGGTGGAGAAAAACTGTTTTTT	CEGKRGGGEKLFF
TRBV12-3/TRBV12-4	-	TRBJ1-4	-	TGTGCCAGCAGTGCCGAGGACGAAGAAAAACTGTTTTTT	CASSAEDEEKLFF
TRBV7-8	-	TRBJ2-3	TRBD2	TGTGCCAGCAGCTTAGCCGGACTAGCGGGAACGTCGACGCAGTATTTT	CASSLAGLAGTSTQYF
TRBV27	-	TRBJ2-3	-	TGTGCCAGCAGTTTATCGAGTAATGGACCCCAGTATTTT	CASSLSSNGPQYF
TRBV7-6	few	TRBJ2-7	TRBD2	TGTGCCAGCAGCTCCACAGGCGGGAGTACCTACGAGCAGTACTTC	CASSSTGGSTYEQYF
TRBV4-2	medium-sized	TRBJ2-1	TRBD1	TGTGCCAGCAGCCAGGCTACAGGGGGCGACGGGCTTAATGAGCAGTTCTTC	CASSQATGGDGLNEQFF
TRBV24-1	-	TRBJ2-5	-	TGTGCCACCAGTGAAAGCAGCCAAGAGACCCAGTACTTC	CATSESSQETQYF
TRBV10-3	many	TRBJ1-1	TRBD1	TGTGCCATCAGACAGGGGATGAACACTGAAGCTTTCTTT	CAIRQGMNTEAFF
TRBV5-6	-	TRBJ2-1	-	TGTGCCAGCAGCTTGCGGTTCTGGGCTAGCGGTAGGGGGGATGAGCAGTTCTTC	CASSLRFWASGRGDEQFF
TRBV7-9	few	TRBJ2-1	-	TGTGCCAGCAGCGGATTTGGTGGAGGCATCTACAATGAGCAGTTCTTC	CASSGFGGGIYNEQFF
TRBV12-3/TRBV12-4	few	TRBJ2-7	-	TGTGCCAGCAGTCCGCGGTGGGGGAGCGAAAACGAGCAGTACTTC	CASSPRWGSENEQYF
TRBV4-1	-	TRBJ1-4	TRBD1	TGCGCCAGCAGCCAGGACCGGGACAGGGAAAAACTGTTTTTT	CASSQDRDREKLFF
TRBV25-1	few	TRBJ2-2	TRBD1	TGTGCCAGCAGTGTAGTAGGGGGCTCCGGGGAGCTGTTTTTT	CASSVVGGSGELFF
TRBV5-1	few	TRBJ2-1	-	TGCGCCAGTCACTCCCTGGGTCCTGAGCAGTTCTTC	CASHSLGPEQFF
TRBV5-5	few	TRBJ2-7	-	TGTGCCAGCAGCTTGGAAGTCGGGGGCTCCTACGAGCAGTACTTC	CASSLEVGGSYEQYF
TRBV10-3	-	TRBJ2-7	-	TGTGCCATCAGGACCGAAGGCAACGAGCAGTACTTC	CAIRTEGNEQYF
TRBV3-1	-	TRBJ2-7	TRBD2	TGTGCCAGCAGCCAAGTAGCGGGAACGTCGCGGTACGAGCAGTACTTC	CASSQVAGTSRYEQYF
TRBV20-1	-	TRBJ2-2	TRBD1	TGCAGTGCTCGGACAGGGGGCTTTGTTGGCGGGGAGCTGTTTTTT	CSARTGGFVGGELFF
TRBV19	-	TRBJ2-7	TRBD2	TGTGCCAGTAGTATCGCTAGCGGGAAATACGAGCAGTACTTC	CASSIASGKYEQYF
TRBV12-3/TRBV12-4	few	TRBJ2-7	TRBD1	TGTGCCAGCAGCCCCTGGGGACAGGCCTACGAGCAGTACTTC	CASSPWGQAYEQYF